The 11 T cell receptor beta chains below come from one sample, sequenced in a study of graft-versus-host responses after intestinal transplantation. This table comes from immunoSEQ multiplex PCR, and its TCRdb copy is limited to in-frame clones, with some not included. The sample records approximately 5,000 clones, roughly 65% being singletons. Lamina propria and intraepithelial lymphocytes were released by processing graft tissue. The specimen comprised ileum tissue, sampled around 300 days after intestinal transplant. These receptors were obtained from a human patient who received an intestinal transplant, so some T cells may come from the graft donor.

This sequence joins TRBV5-5 and TRBJ2-5; 7 bases match TRBD2. Looked up from germline, CDR1 is SGHKS and CDR2 is YYEKEE (reference sequence). V dropped 1 base and J dropped 5; count of bases not matched to a gene: 8. CDR3 length equals 15 residues. This CDR3 is CASSLQVAGAETQYF. CDR3 in DNA: TGTGCCAGCAGCTTGCAGGTGGCGGGAGCCGAGACCCAGTACTTC.

This clone was counted a single time. V is TRBV30 and J is TRBJ2-7; D gene unclear. Germline CDR1 and CDR2: GTSNPN and SVGIG (reference sequence). The V end lost 1 base, the J end lost 3 bases, and 4 bases lay between the germline ends. CDR3 length equals 11 residues. CDR3 amino acids: CAWSEGYEQYF. The CDR3 coding sequence is TGTGCCTGGAGTGAGGGCTACGAGCAGTACTTC.

The V call is TRBV25-1, the J call TRBJ2-5; 10 nucleotides align to TRBD2. CDR1 and CDR2 from the germline V gene are MGHDK and SYGVNS. CDR3 length: 18 residues. V trimming: 3 bases; J trimming: 3 bases; junction bases outside the gene matches: 13. CDR3 region: CASSDIIEAGGDEETQYF. CDR3 coding DNA: TGTGCCAGCAGTGACATCATCGAAGCGGGGGGGGACGAAGAGACCCAGTACTTC. Together with reference TRBV25-1 and TRBJ2-5, the CDR3 gives the full variable domain: EADIYQTPRYLVIGTGKKITLECSQTMGHDKMYWYQQDPGMELHLIHYSYGVNSTEKGDLSSESTVSRIRTEHFPLTLESARPSHTSQYLCASSDIIEAGGDEETQYFGPGTRLLVL.

The chain links TRBV7-2 to TRBJ1-5; D gene unclear. Germline lookup yields CDR1 SGHTA and CDR2 FQGNSA. Trimming removed 0 bases at V and 2 bases at J, with 11 bases between. The CDR3 has 16 residues. The CDR3 DNA is TGTGCCAGCAGCTTAGCGCTGGGAAGGGGCAATCAGCCCCAGCATTTT. It specifies CASSLALGRGNQPQHF. The full variable domain, its missing parts supplied by reference TRBV7-2 and TRBJ1-5, is GAGVSQSPSNKVTEKGKDVELRCDPISGHTALYWYRQSLGQGLEFLIYFQGNSAPDKSGLPSDRFSAERTGGSVSTLTIQRTQQEDSAVYLCASSLALGRGNQPQHFGDGTRLSIL.

The chain employs TRBV6-5 and TRBJ1-2; possibly TRBD1 for D (6 bases). The CDR3 length is 13 residues. Germline V lookup: CDR1 MNHEY, CDR2 SVGAGI. Between the trimmed V and J ends, which lost 1 base and 7 bases, there was a span of 10 bases. The DNA for the CDR3 is TGTGCCAGCAGTTACTGGGGAGGGGGTGGCTACACCTTC. It encodes CASSYWGGGGYTF.

This clone has just a few counts. The chain combines TRBV5-1 with TRBJ2-7; 8 bases are a match to TRBD2. This CDR3 has 14 amino acids. V was pared by 2 bases and J by 4 bases, with 5 bases of the junction left unmatched. From germline, CDR1 is SGHRS and CDR2 YFSETQ. CDR3: CASSFGLAGYEQYF. As DNA, the CDR3 is TGCGCCAGCAGCTTTGGACTAGCCGGATACGAGCAGTACTTC. Full variable domain (missing parts from reference TRBV5-1 and TRBJ2-7): KAGVTQTPRYLIKTRGQQVTLSCSPISGHRSVSWYQQTPGQGLQFLFEYFSETQRNKGNFPGRFSGRQFSNSRSEMNVSTLELGDSALYLCASSFGLAGYEQYFGPGTRLTVT.

This chain joins TRBV28 and TRBJ2-7; TRBD1 might be the D (6 bases). Trimming cost V 2 bases and J 3 bases, with 11 bases left between them. CDR3 length equals 14 residues. Germline loops: CDR1 MDHEN, CDR2 SYDVKM. The CDR3 protein is CASSLIGGNYEQYF. The CDR3 bases are TGTGCCAGCAGTTTAATAGGGGGAAACTACGAGCAGTACTTC.

The chain has TRBV28 and TRBJ2-7; D is ambiguous. The germline V gene encodes CDR1 MDHEN and CDR2 SYDVKM. Trimming shortened V by 3 bases and J by 3 bases, and 15 bases separated the two germline ends. The CDR3 is 15 residues long. The DNA for the CDR3 is TGTGCCAGCAGTTTGTTCCCTACTACGAGCTACGAGCAGTACTTC. Protein: CASSLFPTTSYEQYF.

V and J are TRBV5-1 and TRBJ2-5; the match to TRBD1 covers 7 bases. Looked up from germline, CDR1 is SGHRS and CDR2 is YFSETQ. The CDR3 has 15 amino acids. Unmatched junction bases numbered 5, after V lost 0 bases and J lost 3 bases. CDR3 bases: TGCGCCAGCAGCTTGGCGGCAGGGGGAAAAGAGACCCAGTACTTC. Its protein product is CASSLAAGGKETQYF.

The genes are TRBV19 and TRBJ2-2, with 7 bases lining up with TRBD2. There are 16 residues in the CDR3. Germline values: CDR1 LNHDA, CDR2 SQIVND (reference sequence). V dropped 4 bases and J dropped 2; count of bases not matched to a gene: 7. CDR3 loop: CASSTRGGFNTGELFF. The CDR3, as DNA: TGTGCCAGTAGTACTCGCGGGGGATTTAACACCGGGGAGCTGTTTTTT.

The chain links TRBV14 to TRBJ2-5; D gene ambiguous. V was clipped by 4 bases and J by 11 bases, with 20 bases between them. The CDR3 sequence is 14 residues long. Germline CDR1 SGHDN, CDR2 FVKESK. CDR3 residues: CASSPISGFYEQYF. The CDR3 DNA reads TGTGCCAGCAGCCCTATTTCAGGTTTTTATGAGCAGTACTTC.